Reported below is one T cell receptor (beta chain). Its specificity is not known. cDNA carried unique molecular identifiers, and a universal primer site was added by template switching. TCRdb re-called the 5' RACE reads with MiXCR, one entry per CDR3 protein. The sample consists of 300,000 or so distinct CDR3 sequences, roughly 8.6% of them appearing once. This record comes from a study of identical twins. Points from the study as a whole: Insertions ran lower in abundant cord blood beta clonotypes, though not in memory repertoires. Alpha sequences that were out-of-frame and twin-shared showed an excess of low generation probability.

V was clipped by 1 base and J by 4 bases, with 13 bases between them. The germline gives CDR1 KGHSH, CDR2 LQKENI. There are 15 residues in the CDR3. These data also featured in a second study, about yellow fever vaccine responses in identical twins.

Sequenced sample: CD8+ T cells sorted from blood. The rearrangement joins TRBV18 to TRBJ2-5, with D perhaps matching TRBD1 (5 bases). The TCR originated in a woman aged 18-35 years in good health. The CDR3 sequence: CASSPRSAGSETQYF. CDR3 DNA sequence: TGTGCCAGCTCACCACGGAGCGCAGGGTCAGAGACCCAGTACTTC.